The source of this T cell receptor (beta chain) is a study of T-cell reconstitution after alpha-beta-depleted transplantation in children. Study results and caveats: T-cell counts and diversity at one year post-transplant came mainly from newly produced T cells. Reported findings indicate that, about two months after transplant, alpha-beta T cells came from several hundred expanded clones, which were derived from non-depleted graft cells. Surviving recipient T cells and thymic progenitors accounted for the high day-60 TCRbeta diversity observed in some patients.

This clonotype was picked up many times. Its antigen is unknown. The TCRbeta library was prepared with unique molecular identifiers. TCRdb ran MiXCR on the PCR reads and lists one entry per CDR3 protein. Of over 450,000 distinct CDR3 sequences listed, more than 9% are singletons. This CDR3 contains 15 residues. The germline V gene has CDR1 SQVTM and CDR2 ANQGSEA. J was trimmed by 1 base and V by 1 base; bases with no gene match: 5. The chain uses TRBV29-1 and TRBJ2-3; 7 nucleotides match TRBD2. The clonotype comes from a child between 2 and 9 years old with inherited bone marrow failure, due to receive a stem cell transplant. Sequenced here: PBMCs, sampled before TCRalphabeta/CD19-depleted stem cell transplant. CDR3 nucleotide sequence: TGCAGCGTTGAAGGACTAGCAGGAGGCACAGATACGCAGTATTTT. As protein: CSVEGLAGGTDTQYF.